A single sample is the source of the 19 T cell receptor beta chains below, sequenced in a study of blood T cell repertoires in COVID-19. Using immunoSEQ multiplex PCR, the repertoire was profiled, and TCRdb retains in-frame clones only, with some absent. The data hold about 250,000 clones, with 70% to 90% observed a single time. Sequences were obtained from PBMCs or T cells enriched from blood (not recorded which). These receptors were collected from a middle-aged man who had recovered from COVID-19.

The chain has TRBV7-9 and TRBJ2-5, with TRBD1 as a possible D gene (6 bases). CDR3 size: 16 residues. Trimming stripped 6 bases from V and 0 bases from J, with 17 bases between. Germline V lookup: CDR1 SEHNR, CDR2 FQNEAQ (reference sequence). The CDR3 DNA follows: TGTGCCAGCAGTCTCTTGGGGGCCTCGTACCAAGAGACCCAGTACTTC. Translated: CASSLLGASYQETQYF. The variable domain in full, with the rest retrieved from reference TRBV7-9 and TRBJ2-5, is DTGVSQNPRHKITKRGQNVTFRCDPISEHNRLYWYRQTLGQGPEFLTYFQNEAQLEKSRLLSDRFSAERPKGSFSTLEIQRTEQGDSAMYLCASSLLGASYQETQYFGPGTRLLVL.

The V call is TRBV3-1 (or the pseudogene TRBV3-2), the J call TRBJ2-7, with D possibly matching TRBD1 (6 bases). Trimming pared 0 bases from V and 3 bases from J, leaving 15 bases between. This CDR3 is 16 amino acids long. The germline V gene encodes CDR1 LGHDT and CDR2 YNNKEL (reference sequence). The DNA for the CDR3 is TGTGCCAGCAGCCAAGAGCTTCCTTTCAGGGGCTACGAGCAGTACTTC. This encodes CASSQELPFRGYEQYF.

This chain links TRBV19 with TRBJ1-6, with 10 nucleotides matching TRBD1. J was trimmed by 10 bases and V by 8 bases; bases with no gene match: 11. This CDR3 has 15 residues. The germline CDR1 and CDR2 sequences are LNHDA and SQIVND (reference sequence). CDR3 sequence reads: CASASGQGSLSPLHF. The CDR3 nucleotides are TGTGCCAGTGCATCGGGACAGGGGTCCCTCTCACCCCTCCACTTT.

The chain carries TRBV12-3 or TRBV12-4 and TRBJ1-6; D might be TRBD1 (6 bases). This CDR3 comprises 12 residues. The V end lost 5 bases, the J end lost 12 bases, and 11 bases lay between the germline ends. As DNA, the CDR3 is TGTGCCAGCAGTCCAAACAGGGAACCCCTCCACTTT. It is translated as CASSPNREPLHF.

The CDR3 region is CASSIFHNQPQHF. For the CDR3, the DNA is TGTGCCAGTAGTATATTCCATAATCAGCCCCAGCATTTT. This rearrangement joins TRBV19 to TRBJ1-5; no firm D call. This CDR3 is 13 amino acids long. Looked up from germline, CDR1 is LNHDA and CDR2 is SQIVND (reference sequence). The V gene lost 2 bases and the J gene lost 4 bases, with 6 bases spanning the gap.

The V call is TRBV11-2, the J call TRBJ2-5, with D hard to call. The V end lost 5 bases, the J end lost 9 bases, and 19 bases lay between the germline ends. The CDR3 has 14 residues. Germline CDR1 is SGHAT and CDR2 is FQNNGV. The CDR3 coding sequence is TGTGCCAGCAGCCGTGGTTCGGTAACGTCGTCCCAGTACTTC. Its translation: CASSRGSVTSSQYF.

V gene TRBV3-1 (or the pseudogene TRBV3-2) combines with J gene TRBJ2-5; TRBD2 matches at 8 bases. Looked up from germline, CDR1 is LGHDT and CDR2 is YNNKEL (reference sequence). Trimming removed 1 base from V and 8 bases from J; junction bases left unmatched: 12. The CDR3 contains 16 residues. CDR3 DNA: TGTGCCAGCAGCCAAGTCAATTCCCCTAGCGGGTCCACCCAGTACTTC. Its translation is CASSQVNSPSGSTQYF.

The chain uses TRBV7-9 and TRBJ1-1, with 8 bases aligning to TRBD1. The CDR3 runs to 15 residues. The V segment lost 5 bases and the J segment 1 base; nucleotides outside the gene matches: 6. Germline-derived CDR1 and CDR2 are SEHNR and FQNEAQ (reference sequence). The CDR3 DNA is TGTGCCAGCAGCACCTGGGACAGGTCGAACACTGAAGCTTTCTTT. Residues: CASSTWDRSNTEAFF.

This chain links TRBV29-1 with TRBJ1-4; D unclear. Germline V CDR1 and CDR2: SQVTM, ANQGSEA. The CDR3 length is 13 residues. V lost 1 base to trimming and J lost 8 bases, with 11 bases between them. CDR3 sequence reads: CSVEVGLGEKLFF. CDR3 nucleotides: TGCAGCGTTGAAGTAGGACTGGGGGAAAAACTGTTTTTT.

This chain links TRBV4-3 with TRBJ2-3, with 14 bases matching TRBD2. Germline trimming cut 1 base from V and 0 bases from J; bases unmatched to any gene: 6. The CDR3 contains 19 residues. Germline V gene data show CDR1 as LGHNA and CDR2 as YSLEER. The CDR3 sequence is CASSQVGLAGDLSTDTQYF. CDR3 DNA sequence: TGCGCCAGCAGCCAAGTGGGACTAGCGGGGGACCTAAGCACAGATACGCAGTATTTT.

The rearrangement uses TRBV30 and TRBJ2-4, with 7 bases identical to TRBD2. The CDR3 runs 15 residues. The germline gives CDR1 GTSNPN, CDR2 SVGIG (reference sequence). The junction had 6 bases not matched to a gene; V was cut back by 4 bases and J by 0 bases. The CDR3 DNA reads TGTGCCTGGACATCGGGGGGTCGAGCCAAAAACATTCAGTACTTC. Translation gives CAWTSGGRAKNIQYF.

This chain connects TRBV4-2 to TRBJ1-1; 8 positions match TRBD1. The germline CDR1 and CDR2 sequences are LGHNA and YNFKEQ. The CDR3 runs to 15 residues. With V trimmed by 4 bases and J by 6 bases, 10 bases remained unmatched. This chain's CDR3 is CASSLEDRDVAEAFF. In DNA, the CDR3 is TGTGCCAGCAGCCTAGAGGACAGGGATGTGGCTGAAGCTTTCTTT.

The rearrangement joins TRBV24-1 to TRBJ2-7; TRBD1 agrees at 10 bases. From germline, CDR1 is KGHDR and CDR2 SFDVKD. This CDR3 has 13 amino acids. V was pared by 9 bases and J by 5 bases, with 6 bases of the junction left unmatched. Here the CDR3 reads CATSGTGEDEQYF. In nucleotides, the CDR3 is TGTGCCACCTCGGGGACAGGGGAGGACGAGCAGTACTTC.

V usage is TRBV5-4 and J usage is TRBJ1-2; 8 bases agree with TRBD1. This CDR3 spans 12 amino acids. Per the germline V gene, CDR1 is SGHNT and CDR2 is YYREEE (reference sequence). V was clipped by 2 bases and J by 8 bases; unmatched bases: 2. The CDR3 here is CASSFSGGGYTF. The CDR3 region has the DNA TGTGCCAGCAGCTTTTCAGGGGGCGGCTACACCTTC.

The rearrangement links TRBV7-6 to TRBJ1-1; no firm D call. CDR1 and CDR2 (germline): SGHVS, FNYEAQ. V was cut by 3 bases and J by 0 bases, with 17 bases left in between. The CDR3 contains 17 residues. CDR3 coding DNA: TGTGCCAGCAGCTTCGGGGTAGGGAACTTGATGAACACTGAAGCTTTCTTT. Translated, it gives CASSFGVGNLMNTEAFF. Based on the CDR3 plus reference TRBV7-6 and TRBJ1-1, the full variable domain is GAGVSQSPRYKVTKRGQDVALRCDPISGHVSLYWYRQALGQGPEFLTYFNYEAQQDKSGLPNDRFSAERPEGSISTLTIQRTEQRDSAMYRCASSFGVGNLMNTEAFFGQGTRLTVV.

This chain uses TRBV7-2 with TRBJ2-3, with 10 bases matching TRBD2. Trimming cost V 1 base and J 6 bases; bases outside gene matches: 7. The CDR3 covers 16 residues. Germline CDR1 and CDR2: SGHTA and FQGNSA. The CDR3 nucleotides are TGTGCCAGCAGCTTAGGGGAGCGGGGGGGCCGGGATACGCAGTATTTT. Amino acids: CASSLGERGGRDTQYF.

V gene TRBV9 combines with J gene TRBJ2-7; the match to TRBD1 covers 7 bases. V trimming: 3 bases; J trimming: 3 bases; junction bases outside the gene matches: 12. The germline gives CDR1 SGDLS, CDR2 YYNGEE. The CDR3 spans 16 residues. CDR3 coding DNA: TGTGCCAGCAGCGGAGTGGAGCCGGGACAGCTCTACGAGCAGTACTTC. Translating gives CASSGVEPGQLYEQYF.

This clone has a handful of counts. The chain combines TRBV6-5 with TRBJ1-3; D call uncertain. Between the trimmed V and J ends, which lost 0 bases and 2 bases, there was a span of 5 bases. The CDR3 has 14 residues. The germline V gene has CDR1 MNHEY and CDR2 SVGAGI. CDR3 loop: CASSYSGAGNTIYF. The CDR3 bases are TGTGCCAGCAGTTACTCAGGAGCTGGAAACACCATATATTTT.

V gene TRBV19 combines with J gene TRBJ1-2, with D perhaps TRBD1 (5 bases). V was shortened by 5 bases and J by 1 base, with 8 bases between the two germline ends. The CDR3 is made up of 13 amino acids. CDR1 and CDR2 from the germline V gene are LNHDA and SQIVND (reference sequence). CDR3 amino acids: CASSDSFNYGYTF. As DNA, the CDR3 is TGTGCCAGTAGTGACAGCTTTAACTATGGCTACACCTTC.